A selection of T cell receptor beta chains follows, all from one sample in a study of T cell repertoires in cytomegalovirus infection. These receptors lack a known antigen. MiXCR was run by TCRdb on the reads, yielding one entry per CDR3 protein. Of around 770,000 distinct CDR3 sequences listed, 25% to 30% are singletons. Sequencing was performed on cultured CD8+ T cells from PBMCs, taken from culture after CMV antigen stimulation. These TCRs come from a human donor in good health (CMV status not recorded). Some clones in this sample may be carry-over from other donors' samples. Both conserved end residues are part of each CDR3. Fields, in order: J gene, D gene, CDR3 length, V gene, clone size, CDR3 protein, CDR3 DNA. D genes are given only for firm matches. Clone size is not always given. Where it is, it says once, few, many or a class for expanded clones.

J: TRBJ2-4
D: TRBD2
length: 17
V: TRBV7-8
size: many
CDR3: CASSEPGLAGKGGIQYF
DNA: TGTGCCAGCAGCGAACCGGGACTAGCGGGGAAGGGGGGCATTCAGTACTTC

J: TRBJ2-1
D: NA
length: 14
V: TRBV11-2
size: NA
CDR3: CASSLDLVGREQFF
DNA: TGTGCCAGCAGCTTAGACCTCGTCGGAAGAGAGCAGTTCTTC

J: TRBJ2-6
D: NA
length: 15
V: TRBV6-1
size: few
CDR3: CASSEVPGGANVLTF
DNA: TGTGCCAGCAGTGAAGTTCCGGGTGGGGCCAACGTCCTGACTTTC

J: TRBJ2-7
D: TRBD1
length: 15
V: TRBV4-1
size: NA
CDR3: CASSQEYRGTYEQYF
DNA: TGTGCCAGCAGCCAAGAGTACAGGGGGACCTACGAGCAGTACTTC

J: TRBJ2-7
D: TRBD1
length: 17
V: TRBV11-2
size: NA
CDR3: CASSAWRRDRGPYEQYF
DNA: TGTGCCAGCAGCGCCTGGAGACGGGACAGGGGGCCGTACGAGCAGTACTTC

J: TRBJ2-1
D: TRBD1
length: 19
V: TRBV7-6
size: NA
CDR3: CASSSSRGHTTWGYNEQFF
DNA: TGTGCCAGCAGCTCCTCGAGGGGGCACACAACCTGGGGTTACAATGAGCAGTTCTTC

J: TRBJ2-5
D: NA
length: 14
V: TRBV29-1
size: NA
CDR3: CSVEDKRTIRTQYF
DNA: TGCAGCGTTGAAGATAAAAGAACAATCCGTACCCAGTACTTC

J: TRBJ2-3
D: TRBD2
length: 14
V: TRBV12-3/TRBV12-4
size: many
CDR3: CASSLLAGGDTQYF
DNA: TGTGCCAGCAGCCTGCTAGCGGGGGGAGATACGCAGTATTTT

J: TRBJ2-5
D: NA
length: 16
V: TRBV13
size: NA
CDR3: CASSSEGDSTTETQYF
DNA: TGTGCCAGCAGCTCGGAAGGGGACTCTACGACGGAGACCCAGTACTTC

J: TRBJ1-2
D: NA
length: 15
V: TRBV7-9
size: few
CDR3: CASSSGTHPNYGYTF
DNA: TGTGCCAGCAGCTCAGGGACACATCCTAACTATGGCTACACCTTC

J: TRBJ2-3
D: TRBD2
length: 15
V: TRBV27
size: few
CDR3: CASRGGGDRTDTQYF
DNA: TGTGCCAGCAGGGGTGGGGGGGATAGAACAGATACGCAGTATTTT

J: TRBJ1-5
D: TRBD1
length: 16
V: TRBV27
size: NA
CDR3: CASSLTGQGYNQPQHF
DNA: TGTGCCAGCAGTCTAACGGGACAGGGATACAATCAGCCCCAGCATTTT

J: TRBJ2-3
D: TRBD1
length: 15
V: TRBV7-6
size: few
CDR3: CASSPGTGSPDTQYF
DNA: TGTGCCAGCAGTCCCGGGACAGGGAGTCCAGATACGCAGTATTTT

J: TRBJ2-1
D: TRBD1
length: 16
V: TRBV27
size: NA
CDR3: CASSFTGTGGHNEQFF
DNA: TGTGCCAGCAGTTTTACCGGGACAGGGGGCCACAATGAGCAGTTCTTC

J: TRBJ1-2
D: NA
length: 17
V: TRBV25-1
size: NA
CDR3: CASSHLPGSRADGGYTF
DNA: TGTGCCAGCAGCCACCTTCCAGGGAGCAGGGCCGATGGTGGCTACACCTTC

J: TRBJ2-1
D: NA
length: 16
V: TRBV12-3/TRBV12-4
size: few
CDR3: CASSLSSQGPNNEQFF
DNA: TGTGCCAGCAGTTTATCCTCTCAGGGGCCTAACAATGAGCAGTTCTTC

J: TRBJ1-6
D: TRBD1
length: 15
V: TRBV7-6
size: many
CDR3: CASSLWGQNNSPLHF
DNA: TGTGCCAGCAGCTTATGGGGACAGAATAATTCACCCCTCCACTTT

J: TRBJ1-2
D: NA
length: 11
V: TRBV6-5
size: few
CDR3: CASSTGFGYTF
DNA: TGTGCCAGCAGTACAGGGTTTGGCTACACCTTC

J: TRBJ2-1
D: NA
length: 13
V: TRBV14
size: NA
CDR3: CATRETGDNEQFF
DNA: TGTGCCACCCGCGAGACGGGGGACAATGAGCAGTTCTTC

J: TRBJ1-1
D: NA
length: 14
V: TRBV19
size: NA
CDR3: CASSIGGIRTEAFF
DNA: TGTGCCAGTAGTATTGGAGGGATCCGCACTGAAGCTTTCTTT

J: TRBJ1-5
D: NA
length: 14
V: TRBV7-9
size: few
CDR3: CASSSDRPNQPQHF
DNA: TGTGCCAGCAGCTCCGACAGACCCAATCAGCCCCAGCATTTT

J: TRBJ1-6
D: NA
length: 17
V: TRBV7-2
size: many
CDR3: CASSLAVEGLVNAPLHF
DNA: TGTGCCAGCAGCTTAGCGGTGGAGGGGTTAGTAAATGCACCCCTCCACTTT

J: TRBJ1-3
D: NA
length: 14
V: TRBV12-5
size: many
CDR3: CASGWAGSGNTIYF
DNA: TGTGCTAGTGGTTGGGCGGGGTCTGGAAACACCATATATTTT

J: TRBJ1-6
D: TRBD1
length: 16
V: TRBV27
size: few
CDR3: CASSLRGTGPNSPLHF
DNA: TGTGCCAGCAGTTTGAGGGGGACAGGGCCAAATTCACCCCTCCACTTT

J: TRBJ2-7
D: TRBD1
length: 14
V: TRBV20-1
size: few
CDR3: CSADGQGPTYEQYF
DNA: TGCAGTGCTGACGGACAGGGCCCTACCTACGAGCAGTACTTC

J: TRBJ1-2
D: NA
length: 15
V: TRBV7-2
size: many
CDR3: CASSLGLAGGYGYTF
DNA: TGTGCCAGCAGCTTGGGGTTGGCTGGGGGCTATGGCTACACCTTC

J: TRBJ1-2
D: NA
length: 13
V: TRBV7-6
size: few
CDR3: CASSLSTSLGYTF
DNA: TGTGCCAGCAGCTTGAGTACCTCGCTTGGCTACACCTTC

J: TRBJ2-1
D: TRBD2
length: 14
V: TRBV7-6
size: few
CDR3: CASSLELAGGRQFF
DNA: TGTGCCAGCAGCTTAGAGCTGGCGGGGGGGCGTCAGTTCTTC

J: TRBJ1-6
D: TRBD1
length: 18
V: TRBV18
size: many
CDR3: CASSTYAGTGSYNSPLHF
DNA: TGTGCCAGCTCAACATACGCCGGGACAGGGTCCTATAATTCACCCCTCCACTTT

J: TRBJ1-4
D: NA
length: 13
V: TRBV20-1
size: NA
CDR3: CSARDQAPGKLFF
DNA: TGCAGTGCTAGAGATCAGGCCCCCGGGAAACTGTTTTTT

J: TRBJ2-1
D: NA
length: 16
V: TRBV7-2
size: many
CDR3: CASSTTNLLPKDEQFF
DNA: TGTGCCAGCAGCACCACAAACCTATTACCCAAAGATGAGCAGTTCTTC

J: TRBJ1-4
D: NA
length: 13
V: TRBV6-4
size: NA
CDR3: CASSDLQNEKLFF
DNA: TGTGCCAGCAGTGACTTACAGAATGAAAAACTGTTTTTT

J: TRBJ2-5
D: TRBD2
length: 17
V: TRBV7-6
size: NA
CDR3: CASSLVLLAGGLETQYF
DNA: TGTGCCAGCAGCTTAGTACTACTAGCGGGGGGGCTTGAGACCCAGTACTTC

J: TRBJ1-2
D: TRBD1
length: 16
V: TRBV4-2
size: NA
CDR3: CASSQDLQGWKDGYTF
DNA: TGTGCCAGCAGCCAAGATCTACAGGGGTGGAAGGATGGCTACACCTTC

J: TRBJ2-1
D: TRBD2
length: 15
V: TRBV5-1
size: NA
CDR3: CASSGWGRGIHEQFF
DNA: TGCGCCAGCAGCGGTTGGGGGAGGGGCATCCATGAGCAGTTCTTC

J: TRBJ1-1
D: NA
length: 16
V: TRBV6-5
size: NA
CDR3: CASSYPTQGADTEAFF
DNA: TGTGCCAGCAGTTACCCGACTCAGGGAGCGGACACTGAAGCTTTCTTT

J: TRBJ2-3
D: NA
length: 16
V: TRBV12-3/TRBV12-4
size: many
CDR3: CASSGRGAPSTDTQYF
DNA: TGTGCCAGCAGCGGACGGGGGGCCCCTAGCACAGATACGCAGTATTTT

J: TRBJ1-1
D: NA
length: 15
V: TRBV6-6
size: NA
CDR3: CASSYSASMNTEAFF
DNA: TGTGCCAGCAGTTACTCTGCCAGCATGAACACTGAAGCTTTCTTT

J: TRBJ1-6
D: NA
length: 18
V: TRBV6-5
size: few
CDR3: CASSYGPGPSSYNSPLHF
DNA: TGTGCCAGCAGTTACGGTCCAGGACCGAGCTCCTATAATTCACCCCTCCACTTT

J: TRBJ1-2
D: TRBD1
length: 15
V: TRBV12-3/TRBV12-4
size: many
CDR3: CASSRGQGSNYGYTF
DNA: TGTGCCAGCAGTCGCGGACAGGGCTCTAACTATGGCTACACCTTC

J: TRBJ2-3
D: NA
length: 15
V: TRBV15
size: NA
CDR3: CATGRPTKSTDTQYF
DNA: TGTGCCACGGGGCGCCCGACTAAATCCACAGATACGCAGTATTTT

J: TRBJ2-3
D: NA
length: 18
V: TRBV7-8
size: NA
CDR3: CASSSRDRMIAGTDTQYF
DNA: TGTGCCAGCAGCTCCCGGGACAGGATGATAGCGGGGACAGATACGCAGTATTTT

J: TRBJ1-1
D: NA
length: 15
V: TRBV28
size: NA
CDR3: CASSLKRYANTEAFF
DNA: TGTGCCAGCAGTTTGAAGAGGTATGCGAACACTGAAGCTTTCTTT

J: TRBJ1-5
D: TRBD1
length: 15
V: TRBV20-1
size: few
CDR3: CSARRDRGSNQPQHF
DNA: TGCAGTGCTAGGAGGGACAGGGGAAGCAATCAGCCCCAGCATTTT

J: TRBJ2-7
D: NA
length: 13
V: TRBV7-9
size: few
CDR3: CASSAPSSYEQYF
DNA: TGTGCCAGCAGCGCTCCTTCCTCCTACGAGCAGTACTTC

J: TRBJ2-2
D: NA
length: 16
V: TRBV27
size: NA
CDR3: CASSLLGAPNTGELFF
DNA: TGTGCCAGCAGTTTATTAGGGGCCCCGAACACCGGGGAGCTGTTTTTT

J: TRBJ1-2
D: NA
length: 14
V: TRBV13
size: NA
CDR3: CATLREDPNYGYTF
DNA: TGTGCCACCCTGAGGGAGGACCCTAACTATGGCTACACCTTC

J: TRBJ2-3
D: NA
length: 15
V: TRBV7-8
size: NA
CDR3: CASSFIGMSTDTQYF
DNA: TGTGCCAGCAGCTTCATAGGGATGAGCACAGATACGCAGTATTTT

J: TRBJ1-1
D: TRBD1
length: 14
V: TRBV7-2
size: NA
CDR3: CASSINRGNTEAFF
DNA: TGTGCCAGCAGCATAAACAGGGGAAACACTGAAGCTTTCTTT

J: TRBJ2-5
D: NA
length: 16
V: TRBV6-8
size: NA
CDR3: CASSYLPDGRQETQYF
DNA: TGTGCCAGCAGTTACCTACCGGACGGGCGCCAAGAGACCCAGTACTTC

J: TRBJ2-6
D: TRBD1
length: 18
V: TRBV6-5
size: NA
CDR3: CASSYGTGEFSGANVLTF
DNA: TGTGCCAGCAGTTATGGGACAGGGGAGTTTAGTGGGGCCAACGTCCTGACTTTC

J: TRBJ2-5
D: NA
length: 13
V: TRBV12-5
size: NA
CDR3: CASGLGGAETQYF
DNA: TGTGCTAGTGGTTTGGGAGGGGCCGAGACCCAGTACTTC

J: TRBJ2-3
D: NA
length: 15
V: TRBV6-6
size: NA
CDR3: CASSHPTYRTDTQYF
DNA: TGTGCCAGCAGTCACCCGACCTACCGCACAGATACGCAGTATTTT

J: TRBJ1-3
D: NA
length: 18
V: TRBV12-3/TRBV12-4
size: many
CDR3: CASSLGTPFTKTGNTIYF
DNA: TGTGCCAGCAGTTTAGGGACACCTTTCACAAAGACTGGAAACACCATATATTTT

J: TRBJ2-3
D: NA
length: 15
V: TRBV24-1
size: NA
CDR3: CATSQGDTSTDTQYF
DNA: TGTGCCACCAGTCAAGGGGACACTAGCACAGATACGCAGTATTTT